The present entry profiles one T cell receptor (beta chain) with its context. The germline CDR1 and CDR2 sequences are LGHNA and YNFKEQ. This CDR3 is built from 15 residues. Trimming shortened V by 1 base and J by 4 bases, and 14 bases separated the two germline ends. The method was immunoSEQ multiplex PCR; TCRdb's version includes in-frame clones alone and lacks a portion of them. The top ten hold approximately 1.2% of the sample, which has hundreds of thousands of clones, approximately 90% seen once. This sample was included in a study of blood T cell repertoires in COVID-19. What was sequenced was PBMCs or T cells enriched from blood (not recorded which). The sequence derives from a man in his thirties or forties who had recovered from COVID-19. The V and J genes are TRBV4-2 and TRBJ2-7; D possibly corresponds to TRBD2 (6 bases). As DNA, the CDR3 is TGTGCCAGCAGCCAAGGGACTATCAGAGCTTACGAGCAGTACTTC. Amino acid sequence: CASSQGTIRAYEQYF.